One sample yielded the 25 T cell receptor beta chains listed below, sequenced in a study of blood T cell repertoires in COVID-19. Libraries were prepared by immunoSEQ multiplex PCR; TCRdb keeps only in-frame clonotypes and omits some of them. Of roughly 500,000 clones in the sample, 88% were seen once. Sequenced: PBMCs or T cells enriched from blood (not recorded which). These receptors were taken from a woman in her 40s who had recovered from COVID-19.

This clone was detected only once. The V and J genes are TRBV9 and TRBJ2-5; TRBD2 aligns across 8 bases. V shed 0 bases, J shed 5 bases, and the junction held 6 bases outside the gene matches. This CDR3 has 15 residues. CDR1 SGDLS and CDR2 YYNGEE come from the germline V gene. The CDR3 DNA reads TGTGCCAGCAGCGTAGGCCAGCGGGAGTGGGAGACCCAGTACTTC. Protein sequence: CASSVGQREWETQYF.

The chain combines TRBV19 with TRBJ1-2; D is uncertain. Trimming took 2 bases from V and 4 from J, leaving 5 bases between them. From germline, CDR1 is LNHDA and CDR2 SQIVND (reference sequence). This CDR3 contains 12 residues. CDR3 protein: CASSIRGYGYTF. The CDR3 DNA reads as TGTGCCAGTAGTATAAGAGGCTATGGCTACACCTTC.

The rearrangement uses TRBV7-9 and TRBJ2-1; TRBD2 agrees at 8 bases. J gave up 4 bases and V 1 base, and 9 bases lay outside the gene matches. The CDR3 is made up of 17 amino acids. Germline CDR1 SEHNR, CDR2 FQNEAQ (reference sequence). The CDR3 DNA follows: TGTGCCAGCAGCTTAGGGAGGGGACTAGTCGCGTACAATGAGCAGTTCTTC. Its translation is CASSLGRGLVAYNEQFF.

This chain connects TRBV7-2 to TRBJ1-6; 7 bases map to TRBD1. Germline trimming cut 5 bases from V and 4 bases from J; bases unmatched to any gene: 5. CDR1 is SGHTA and CDR2 is FQGNSA in the germline V gene. The CDR3 loop spans 15 amino acids. CDR3 sequence reads: CASSERGQYNSPLHF. The CDR3 DNA is TGTGCCAGCAGCGAACGGGGACAGTATAATTCACCCCTCCACTTT.

The chain joins TRBV27 to TRBJ1-2; 8 positions agree with TRBD1. Looked up from germline, CDR1 is MNHEY and CDR2 is SMNVEV (reference sequence). The CDR3 loop spans 17 amino acids. V lost 5 bases and J lost 4; bases outside the gene matches: 15. The CDR3 loop reads CASSPLPSGGTRYGYTF. The DNA of the CDR3 is TGTGCCAGCAGTCCCTTACCATCAGGGGGCACGCGCTATGGCTACACCTTC.

V and J are TRBV10-3 and TRBJ1-5; no firm D call. Looked up from germline, CDR1 is ENHRY and CDR2 is SYGVKD. The CDR3 covers 14 residues. Trimming stripped 4 bases from V and 4 bases from J, with 11 bases between. The CDR3 region is CAISVTEGNQPQHF. The CDR3 nucleotides are TGTGCCATCAGTGTGACGGAGGGAAATCAGCCCCAGCATTTT.

V usage is TRBV29-1 and J usage is TRBJ2-1, with D tentatively TRBD2 (6 bases). The CDR3 covers 13 residues. V gave up 3 bases and J gave up 3 bases, with 9 bases separating them. CDR1 and CDR2 from the germline V gene are SQVTM and ANQGSEA. CDR3 protein: CSVEMGGYNEQFF. The CDR3 DNA reads TGCAGCGTTGAGATGGGGGGCTACAATGAGCAGTTCTTC.

This chain joins TRBV7-2 and TRBJ2-7; 8 positions match TRBD1. The V gene end was trimmed by 4 bases and the J gene end by 7 bases; junction bases not matched to a gene: 12. From germline, CDR1 is SGHTA and CDR2 FQGNSA. There are 15 residues in the CDR3. For the CDR3, the DNA is TGTGCCAGCAGCTCCTCAGCCAGGGGGCGGTGGGAGCAGTACTTC. Amino acid sequence: CASSSSARGRWEQYF.

The chain uses TRBV3-1 (or the pseudogene TRBV3-2) and TRBJ2-1, with D possibly TRBD2 on 5 matching bases. Germline CDR1 and CDR2: LGHDT and YNNKEL (reference sequence). CDR3 length equals 13 residues. Trimming removed 5 bases from V and 4 bases from J, with 9 bases in between. The CDR3 reads CASSMDFYNEQFF. The CDR3 nucleotides are TGTGCCAGCAGCATGGACTTTTACAATGAGCAGTTCTTC.

This clone occurred once. V is TRBV7-2 and J is TRBJ1-4; the D gene is possibly TRBD1 (5 bases). Deletions cut 1 base from V and 5 bases from J, with 14 bases between. The CDR3 has 16 amino acids. Germline V lookup: CDR1 SGHTA, CDR2 FQGNSA. The CDR3 spells CASSLDRIGVNEKLFF. The CDR3 DNA is TGTGCCAGCAGCTTAGACAGGATAGGGGTAAATGAAAAACTGTTTTTT.

V is TRBV7-8 and J is TRBJ2-6, with 7 positions matching TRBD2. The junction had 14 bases not matched to a gene; V was cut back by 5 bases and J by 13 bases. Germline CDR1 SGHVS, CDR2 FQNEAQ. The CDR3 consists of 15 residues. This chain's CDR3 is CASSPGRIMSQVLTF. The CDR3 DNA reads TGTGCCAGCAGCCCCGGGAGGATAATGTCACAGGTCCTGACTTTC.

This rearrangement joins TRBV18 to TRBJ2-3; 8 bases line up with TRBD2. V shed 3 bases and J 0 bases; nucleotides not matched to a gene: 8. Germline V gene data show CDR1 as KGHSH and CDR2 as LQKENI. CDR3 length: 17 residues. CDR3 protein: CASSPTGGPLSTDTQYF. CDR3 DNA: TGTGCCAGCTCACCCACGGGAGGGCCTCTTAGCACAGATACGCAGTATTTT.

The chain combines TRBV4-3 with TRBJ2-7; 14 bases match TRBD2. Germline V gene sequence: CDR1 LGHNA, CDR2 YSLEER. The trim removed 2 bases at V and 3 bases at J, leaving 6 bases unmatched. The CDR3 runs to 17 residues. This CDR3 is CASSQLFGTSGSYEQYF. CDR3 bases: TGCGCCAGCAGCCAACTCTTTGGGACTAGCGGGAGCTACGAGCAGTACTTC.

This chain connects TRBV3-1 (or the pseudogene TRBV3-2) to TRBJ1-1; TRBD1 matches at 9 bases. The CDR3 length is 14 residues. Germline V gives CDR1 LGHDT, CDR2 YNNKEL (reference sequence). Germline trimming cut 4 bases from V and 1 base from J; bases unmatched to any gene: 1. The CDR3 region has the DNA TGTGCCAGCAGCCCGGACAGGGGGAACACTGAAGCTTTCTTT. Translating it yields CASSPDRGNTEAFF.

The table lists this clone with a few counts. The chain uses TRBV10-1 and TRBJ2-7; 10 nucleotides match TRBD1. V was pared by 0 bases and J by 6 bases, with 5 bases of the junction left unmatched. The CDR3 consists of 15 residues. The germline CDR1 and CDR2 sequences are WNHNN and SYGVQD (reference sequence). The CDR3 loop reads CASSESGQGSVEQYF. CDR3 DNA sequence: TGCGCCAGCAGTGAGTCGGGACAGGGGAGCGTCGAGCAGTACTTC.

This clone was seen just once. Here the CDR3 reads CASSGSQGRETQYF. CDR3 coding DNA: TGTGCCAGCAGCGGATCTCAGGGTCGGGAGACCCAGTACTTC. The chain links TRBV5-4 to TRBJ2-5, with D perhaps matching TRBD1 (5 bases). In germline, CDR1 is SGHNT, CDR2 YYREEE (reference sequence). The CDR3 is 14 residues long. The V and J ends lost 4 bases and 5 bases respectively, with 15 bases between them.

The chain couples TRBV10-3 to TRBJ2-5, with D perhaps TRBD1 (6 bases). Germline V CDR1 and CDR2: ENHRY, SYGVKD. Between the trimmed V and J ends, which lost 5 bases and 2 bases, there was a span of 9 bases. This CDR3 has 13 amino acids. CDR3 in DNA: TGTGCCATCAGTTATGGACAGCAAGAGACCCAGTACTTC. Protein sequence: CAISYGQQETQYF.

The genes are TRBV10-3 and TRBJ2-3, with 7 positions matching TRBD1. The CDR3 contains 14 residues. Germline CDR1 is ENHRY and CDR2 is SYGVKD. With 3 bases clipped from V and 5 bases from J, the junction kept 5 bases outside the gene matches. The CDR3 nucleotides read TGTGCCATCAGTGATACACAGGGGATAGATACGCAGTATTTT. It translates to CAISDTQGIDTQYF.

The rearrangement joins TRBV7-2 to TRBJ1-5, with 9 positions matching TRBD1. Trimming took 2 bases from V and 5 from J; bases not matched to a gene: 4. CDR3 size: 15 residues. The V gene's germline CDR1 is SGHTA and CDR2 FQGNSA. The CDR3: CASSLRTGVDQPQHF. Here the CDR3 DNA reads TGTGCCAGCAGCTTAAGGACAGGGGTGGATCAGCCCCAGCATTTT.

The chain is built from TRBV11-3 and TRBJ1-6, with 7 positions matching TRBD1. After removal of 5 bases from V and 7 bases from J, the junction contained 14 bases not matched to a gene. The CDR3 has 17 amino acids. CDR1 is SGHNT, CDR2 YENEEA, per germline. The CDR3 spells CASSPGRFGTVNSPLHF. Here the CDR3 DNA reads TGTGCCAGCAGCCCAGGTCGGTTCGGGACAGTAAATTCACCCCTCCACTTT.

The chain uses TRBV29-1 and TRBJ2-5; possibly TRBD2 for D (5 bases). With 7 bases removed from V and 5 bases from J, the gap between germline ends came to 14 bases. CDR1 SQVTM and CDR2 ANQGSEA come from the germline V gene. CDR3 length: 12 residues. Here the CDR3 reads CSEGIGGETQYF. The CDR3, as DNA: TGCAGCGAAGGGATAGGAGGTGAGACCCAGTACTTC.

The chain links TRBV30 to TRBJ1-2; no clear D gene. Germline V gene data show CDR1 as GTSNPN and CDR2 as SVGIG (reference sequence). This CDR3 region has 20 residues. V lost 1 base and J 4 bases, leaving 31 bases between the germline ends. As DNA, the CDR3 is TGTGCCTGGAGTGGTGACGCCCTCGGGGTTAGGACCGTTCCAGGCTATGGCTACACCTTC. Its protein is CAWSGDALGVRTVPGYGYTF.

This chain uses TRBV2 with TRBJ1-3; TRBD1 aligns across 8 bases. V was pared by 4 bases and J by 3 bases, with 5 bases of the junction left unmatched. The CDR3 spans 15 residues. CDR1 is SNHLY, CDR2 FYNNEI, per germline. The CDR3 reads CASSGVTGVGNTIYF. CDR3 nucleotide sequence: TGTGCCAGCAGTGGGGTGACAGGGGTTGGAAACACCATATATTTT.

J is TRBJ1-2 and V is TRBV18; 10 bases align to TRBD1. The length of the CDR3 is 15 residues. CDR1 is KGHSH, CDR2 LQKENI, per germline. With V trimmed by 0 bases and J by 6 bases, 4 bases remained unmatched. CDR3 in DNA: TGTGCCAGCTCACCACCCGACAGGGGGCAGGATGGCTACACCTTC. Encoded protein: CASSPPDRGQDGYTF. The variable domain in full, with the rest retrieved from reference TRBV18 and TRBJ1-2, is NAGVMQNPRHLVRRRGQEARLRCSPMKGHSHVYWYRQLPEEGLKFMVYLQKENIIDESGMPKERFSAEFPKEGPSILRIQQVVRGDSAAYFCASSPPDRGQDGYTFGSGTRLTVV.

V is TRBV28 and J is TRBJ1-1, with 11 bases lining up with TRBD1. The CDR3 consists of 16 residues. CDR1 MDHEN and CDR2 SYDVKM come from the germline V gene. V trimming: 6 bases; J trimming: 1 base; junction bases outside the gene matches: 7. CDR3 DNA sequence: TGTGCCAGCAGAAAAAGGACAGGGGGCGCGAACACTGAAGCTTTCTTT. Protein sequence: CASRKRTGGANTEAFF.